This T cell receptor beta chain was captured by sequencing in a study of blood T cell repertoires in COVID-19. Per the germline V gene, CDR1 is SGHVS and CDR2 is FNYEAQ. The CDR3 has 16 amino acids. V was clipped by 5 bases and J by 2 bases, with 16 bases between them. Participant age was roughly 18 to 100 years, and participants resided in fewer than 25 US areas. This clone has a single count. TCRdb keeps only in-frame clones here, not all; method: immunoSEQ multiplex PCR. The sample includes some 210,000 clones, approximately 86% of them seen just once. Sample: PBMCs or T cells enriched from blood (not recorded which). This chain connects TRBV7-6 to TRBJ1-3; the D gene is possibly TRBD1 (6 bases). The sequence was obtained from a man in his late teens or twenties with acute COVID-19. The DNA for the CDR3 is TGTGCCAGCAGCGAGGGGGAGGGTAGGGCTGGAAACACCATATATTTT. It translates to CASSEGEGRAGNTIYF.